The clone carrying this T cell receptor (beta chain) was seen a handful of times. Its matching antigen is unknown. The record originates from a study of beta chain features in type 1 diabetes. Study-level findings and limits: All four CD4+ subsets from Type 1 diabetes patients carried moderately but significantly shorter TCRB CDR3s. A PCR bias possibly favoring shorter templates would apply equally to patients and controls.

What was sequenced were expressed TCRB transcripts, since all of the isolated RNA had been reverse transcribed. Produced via immunoSEQ multiplex PCR; TCRdb's table is partial and in-frame only. The data contain 50,000 to 65,000 clones, under 45% of them singletons. Germline V gives CDR1 SGHAT, CDR2 FQNNGV. The CDR3 spans 15 residues. Purity exceeded 95% in all sorted populations. This sequence originates from a man aged 25-45 years with type 1 diabetes. The genes are TRBV11-2 and TRBJ2-5, with D perhaps matching TRBD1 (6 bases). The J call may be faulty, since TRBJ2-7 better matches the DNA end. The sample taken for sequencing was Tregs from blood. The CDR3 sequence is CASSFGNSPGDEQYF. CDR3 in DNA: TGTGCCAGCAGCTTCGGGAACTCACCAGGGGACGAGCAGTACTTC.